Reported below is one T cell receptor beta chain. Its target is unknown. Primers included in the PCR were 60 Vbeta and 13 Jbeta primers. Libraries were prepared by immunoSEQ multiplex PCR; TCRdb keeps only in-frame clonotypes and omits some of them. In the table there are 150,000 to 200,000 clones, roughly 88% of which are singletons. This record belongs to a study of cytomegalovirus exposure and HLA in healthy donors. Study-level information: Out of roughly 170 million T cells, an earlier analysis found fewer than 140 million unique TCR beta sequences in total.

The study, taken as a whole, reports: Researchers reported from a later analysis that most CMV-associated TCR beta chains appeared HLA-restricted. A later analysis linked a missense variant in DCLRE1C to the trimming of TCR beta V and J genes. Judged likely to be a sequencing artifact was a cluster of highly shared sequence variants.

Germline V gives CDR1 SGHNT, CDR2 YYREEE (reference sequence). V lost 3 bases and J 7 bases, leaving 11 bases between the germline ends. The CDR3 spans 13 residues. The TCR originated in a man between 18 and 29 years old in good health and CMV-seropositive. The chain employs TRBV5-4 and TRBJ1-5; D remains ambiguous. Sequenced: PBMCs. This CDR3 is CASSSGGGQPQHF. Here the CDR3 DNA reads TGTGCCAGCAGCTCGGGAGGTGGACAGCCCCAGCATTTT.